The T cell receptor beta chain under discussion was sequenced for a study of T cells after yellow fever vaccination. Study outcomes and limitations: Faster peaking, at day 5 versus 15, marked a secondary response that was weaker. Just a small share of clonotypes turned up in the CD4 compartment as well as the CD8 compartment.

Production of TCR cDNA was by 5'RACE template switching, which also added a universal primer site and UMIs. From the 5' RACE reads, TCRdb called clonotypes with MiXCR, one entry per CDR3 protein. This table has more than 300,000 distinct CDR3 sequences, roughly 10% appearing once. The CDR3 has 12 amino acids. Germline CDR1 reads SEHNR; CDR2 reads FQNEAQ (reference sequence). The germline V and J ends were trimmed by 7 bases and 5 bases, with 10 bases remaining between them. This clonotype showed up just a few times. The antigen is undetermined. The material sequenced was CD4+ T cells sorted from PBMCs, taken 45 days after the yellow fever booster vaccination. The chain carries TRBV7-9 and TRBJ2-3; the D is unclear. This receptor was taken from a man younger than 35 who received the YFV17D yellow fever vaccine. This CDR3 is CASTPGGDTQYF. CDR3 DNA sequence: TGTGCCAGCACCCCGGGCGGAGATACGCAGTATTTT.